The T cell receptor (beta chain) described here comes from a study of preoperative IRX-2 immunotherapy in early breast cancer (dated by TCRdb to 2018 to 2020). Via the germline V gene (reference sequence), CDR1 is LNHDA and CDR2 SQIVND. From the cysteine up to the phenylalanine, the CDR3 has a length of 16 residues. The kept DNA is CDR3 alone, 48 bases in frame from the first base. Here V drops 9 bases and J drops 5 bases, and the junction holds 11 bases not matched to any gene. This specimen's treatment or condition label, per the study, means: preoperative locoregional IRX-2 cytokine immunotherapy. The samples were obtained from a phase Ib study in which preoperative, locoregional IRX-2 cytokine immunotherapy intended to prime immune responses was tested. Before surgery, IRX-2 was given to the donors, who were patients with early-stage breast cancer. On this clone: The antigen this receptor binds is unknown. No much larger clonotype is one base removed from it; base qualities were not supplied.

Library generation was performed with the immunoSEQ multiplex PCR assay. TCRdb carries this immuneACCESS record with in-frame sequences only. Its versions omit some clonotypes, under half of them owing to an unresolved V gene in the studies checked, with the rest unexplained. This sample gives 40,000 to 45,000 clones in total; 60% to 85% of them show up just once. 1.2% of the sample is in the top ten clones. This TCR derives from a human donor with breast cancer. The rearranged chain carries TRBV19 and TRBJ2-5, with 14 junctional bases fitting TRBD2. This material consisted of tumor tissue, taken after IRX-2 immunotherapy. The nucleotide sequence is TGTGCCAGCTCCGGGACTAGCGGGAGAGTGGTCGAGACCCAGTACTTC. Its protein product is CASSGTSGRVVETQYF.